The text below deals with one T cell receptor beta chain. This CDR3 contains 17 residues. CDR1 and CDR2 from the germline V gene are KGHSH and LQKENI. V dropped 3 bases and J dropped 1; count of bases not matched to a gene: 9. This entry belongs to a study of cytomegalovirus exposure and HLA in healthy donors. The PCR made use of 60 Vbeta and 13 Jbeta primers. TCRdb keeps only in-frame clones here, not all; method: immunoSEQ multiplex PCR. The sample holds 120,000 or so clones, approximately 17% seen once. J is TRBJ2-3 and V is TRBV18; TRBD1 aligns across 8 bases. What was sequenced was PBMCs. The origin of this receptor is a female donor in good health and CMV-seropositive. The CDR3 sequence is CASSPFQTGAGTDTQYF. For the CDR3, the DNA is TGTGCCAGCTCACCTTTCCAGACAGGGGCGGGCACAGATACGCAGTATTTT.